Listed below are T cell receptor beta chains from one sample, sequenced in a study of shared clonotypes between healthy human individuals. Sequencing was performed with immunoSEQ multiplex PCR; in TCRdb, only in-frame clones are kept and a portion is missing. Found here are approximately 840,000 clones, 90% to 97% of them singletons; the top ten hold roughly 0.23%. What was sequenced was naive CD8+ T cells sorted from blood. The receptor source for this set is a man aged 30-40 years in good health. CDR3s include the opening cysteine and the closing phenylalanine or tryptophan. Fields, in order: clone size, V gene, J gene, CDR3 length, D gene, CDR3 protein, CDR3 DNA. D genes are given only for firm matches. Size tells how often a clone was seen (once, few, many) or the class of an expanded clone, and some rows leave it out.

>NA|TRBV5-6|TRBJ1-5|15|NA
CASISSGAGNQPQHF
TGTGCCAGCATCTCATCGGGGGCCGGCAATCAGCCCCAGCATTTT
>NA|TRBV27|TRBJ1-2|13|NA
CASSPYPSDGYTF
TGTGCCAGCAGTCCATACCCATCCGATGGCTACACCTTC
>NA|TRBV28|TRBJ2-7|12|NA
CASSLKVYEQYF
TGTGCCAGCAGTTTAAAGGTCTACGAGCAGTACTTC
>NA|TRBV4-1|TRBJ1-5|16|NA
CASSPINGQGDQPQHF
TGCGCCAGCAGCCCCATTAATGGTCAGGGAGATCAGCCCCAGCATTTT
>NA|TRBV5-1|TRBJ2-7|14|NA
CASSTDDLGYEQYF
TGCGCCAGCAGCACGGACGACCTCGGGTACGAGCAGTACTTC
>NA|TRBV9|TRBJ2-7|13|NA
CASSAGHGYEQYF
TGTGCCAGCAGCGCAGGACATGGCTACGAGCAGTACTTC
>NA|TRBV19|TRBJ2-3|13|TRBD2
CASSPAGGDTQYF
TGTGCCAGTAGTCCGGCGGGGGGTGATACGCAGTATTTT
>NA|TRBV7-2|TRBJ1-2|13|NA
CASSPGGVYGYTF
TGTGCCAGCAGCCCCGGGGGAGTCTATGGCTACACCTTC
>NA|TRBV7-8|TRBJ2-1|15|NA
CASSLSRGSYNEQFF
TGTGCCAGCAGCCTAAGTAGGGGGTCCTACAATGAGCAGTTCTTC
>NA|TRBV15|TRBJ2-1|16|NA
CATSPPGRLDLDEQFF
TGTGCCACCAGCCCCCCCGGGCGTCTAGATCTCGATGAGCAGTTCTTC
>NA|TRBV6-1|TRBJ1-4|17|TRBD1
CASSEAVDRVMDEKLFF
TGTGCCAGCAGTGAAGCAGTGGACAGGGTGATGGATGAAAAACTGTTTTTT
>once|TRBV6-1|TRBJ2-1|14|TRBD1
CASSEWDRNNEQFF
TGTGCCAGCAGTGAGTGGGACAGAAACAATGAGCAGTTCTTC
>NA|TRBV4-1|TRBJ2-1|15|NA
CASSQVGGSYNEQFF
TGCGCCAGCAGCCAAGTAGGTGGGTCTTACAATGAGCAGTTCTTC
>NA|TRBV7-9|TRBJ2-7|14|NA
CASSQSDSSQEQYF
TGTGCCAGCAGCCAATCTGACAGCTCCCAAGAGCAGTACTTC
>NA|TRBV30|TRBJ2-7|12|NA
CAWDGPSYEQYF
TGTGCCTGGGACGGGCCCTCCTACGAGCAGTACTTC
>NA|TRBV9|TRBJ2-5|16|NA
CASSPRTQFDGETQYF
TGTGCCAGCAGCCCCCGGACCCAGTTCGACGGAGAGACCCAGTACTTC
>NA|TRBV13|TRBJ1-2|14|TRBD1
CASSPTDRDSGYTF
TGTGCCAGCAGCCCAACCGACAGGGACTCTGGCTACACCTTC
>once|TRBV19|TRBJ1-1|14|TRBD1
CASTWTGMDTEAFF
TGTGCCAGTACCTGGACAGGGATGGACACTGAAGCTTTCTTT
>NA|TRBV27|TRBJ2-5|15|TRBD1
CASSLVQGRWETQYF
TGTGCCAGCAGTTTAGTACAGGGGCGGTGGGAGACCCAGTACTTC
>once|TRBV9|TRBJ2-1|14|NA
CASSPPGSYNEQFF
TGTGCCAGCAGCCCCCCCGGGTCCTACAATGAGCAGTTCTTC
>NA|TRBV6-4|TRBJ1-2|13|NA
CASSDPNEGQLIF
TGTGCCAGCAGTGACCCGAACGAAGGACAACTGATCTTC
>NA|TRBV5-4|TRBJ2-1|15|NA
CASSLVGQDYNEQFF
TGTGCCAGCAGCTTGGTAGGGCAGGACTACAATGAGCAGTTCTTC
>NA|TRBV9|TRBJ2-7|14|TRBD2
CASSGVAGAYEQYF
TGTGCCAGCAGCGGCGTAGCGGGAGCCTACGAGCAGTACTTC
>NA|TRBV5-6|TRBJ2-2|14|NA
CASSLAENTGELFF
TGTGCCAGCAGCTTGGCTGAGAACACCGGGGAGCTGTTTTTT
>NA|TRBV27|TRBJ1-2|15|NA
CASSLKGASNYGYTF
TGTGCCAGCAGTTTAAAGGGTGCCTCTAACTATGGCTACACCTTC
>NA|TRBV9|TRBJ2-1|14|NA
CASSVSGAHNEQFF
TGTGCCAGCAGCGTGTCCGGCGCTCACAATGAGCAGTTCTTC
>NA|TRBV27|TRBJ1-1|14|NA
CASSPYREDTEAFF
TGTGCCAGCAGTCCCTACAGGGAGGACACTGAAGCTTTCTTT
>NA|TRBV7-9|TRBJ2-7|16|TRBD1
CASSSGGQGAVYEQYF
TGTGCCAGCAGCTCCGGGGGACAGGGGGCTGTCTACGAGCAGTACTTC
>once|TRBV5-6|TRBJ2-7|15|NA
CASSKGGDPSYEQYF
TGTGCCAGCAGTAAGGGTGGAGACCCCTCCTACGAGCAGTACTTC
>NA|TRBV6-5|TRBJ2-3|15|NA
CASSPGGFDTDTQYF
TGTGCCAGCAGCCCCGGCGGGTTTGACACAGATACGCAGTATTTT
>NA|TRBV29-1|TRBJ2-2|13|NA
CSVLPGNTGELFF
TGCAGCGTTCTACCCGGGAACACCGGGGAGCTGTTTTTT
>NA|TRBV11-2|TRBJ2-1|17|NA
CASSLEADGSPYNEQFF
TGTGCCAGCAGCTTAGAAGCGGACGGATCCCCCTACAATGAGCAGTTCTTC
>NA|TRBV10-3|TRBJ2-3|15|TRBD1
CAILDRQDASDTQYF
TGTGCCATCCTGGACAGGCAGGACGCCTCAGATACGCAGTATTTT
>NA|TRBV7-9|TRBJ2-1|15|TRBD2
CASSGGLAVLSEQFF
TGTGCCAGCAGCGGGGGACTAGCGGTCCTTAGTGAGCAGTTCTTC
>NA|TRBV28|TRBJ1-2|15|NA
CASSSWPRDIRGYTF
TGTGCCAGCAGCAGTTGGCCCAGGGACATACGGGGCTACACCTTC
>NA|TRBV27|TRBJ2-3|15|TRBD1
CASSPRDRGTDTQYF
TGTGCCAGCAGTCCCAGGGACAGGGGGACAGATACGCAGTATTTT
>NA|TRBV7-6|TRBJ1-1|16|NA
CASSLNPARWDTEAFF
TGTGCCAGCAGCTTAAACCCCGCCAGGTGGGATACTGAAGCTTTCTTT
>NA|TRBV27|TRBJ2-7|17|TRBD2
CASSLGLAGHLSYEQYF
TGTGCCAGCAGTTTGGGTCTAGCGGGGCATCTTTCCTACGAGCAGTACTTC
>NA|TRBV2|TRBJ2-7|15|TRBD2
CASSLSSGSPYEQYF
TGTGCCAGCAGTTTATCTAGCGGGAGTCCCTACGAGCAGTACTTC
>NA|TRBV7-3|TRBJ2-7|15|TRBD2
CASSQFASGSYEQYF
TGTGCCAGCAGCCAATTCGCTAGCGGTTCCTACGAGCAGTACTTC
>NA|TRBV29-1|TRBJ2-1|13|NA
CSADPAVSNEQFF
TGCAGCGCTGACCCGGCCGTATCCAATGAGCAGTTCTTC
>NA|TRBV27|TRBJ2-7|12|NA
CASSPGTNEQYF
TGTGCCAGCAGTCCGGGGACGAACGAGCAGTACTTC
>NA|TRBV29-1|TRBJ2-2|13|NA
CSVNRENTGELFF
TGCAGCGTTAACAGGGAGAACACCGGGGAGCTGTTTTTT
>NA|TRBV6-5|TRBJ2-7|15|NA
CASRQLGQGVYEQYF
TGTGCCAGCAGACAGCTCGGCCAAGGAGTCTACGAGCAGTACTTC
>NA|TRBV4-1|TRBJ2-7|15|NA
CASSQDLAGYYEQYF
TGCGCCAGCAGCCAAGACCTGGCTGGGTACTACGAGCAGTACTTC
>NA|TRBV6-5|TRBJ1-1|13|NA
CASTQGGRTEAFF
TGTGCCAGCACCCAGGGAGGGAGAACTGAAGCTTTCTTT
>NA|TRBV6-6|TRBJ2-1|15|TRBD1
CASSRGDRGGAEQFF
TGTGCCAGCAGCCGCGGGGACAGGGGAGGCGCTGAGCAGTTCTTC
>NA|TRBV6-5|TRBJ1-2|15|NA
CASRLRTGLNYGYTF
TGTGCCAGCAGGTTAAGAACGGGACTTAACTATGGCTACACCTTC